The T cell receptor (beta chain) described here comes from a study of PD-L1 blockade in urothelial cancer. Germline V gene lookup returns CDR1 GTSNPN and CDR2 SVGIG (reference sequence). This CDR3 is 13 amino acids long. Trimming took off 1 base at V and 6 bases at J, with 13 bases between the two ends. The table came from immunoSEQ multiplex PCR; TCRdb's copy has only in-frame clones and leaves some out. The table shows tens of thousands of clones, with about 88% occurring only once. This chain links TRBV30 with TRBJ2-7, with D hard to call. This material consisted of PBMCs, taken around atezolizumab (anti-PD-L1) treatment. This sequence was found in a man between 60 and 70 years old with urothelial cancer. CDR3: CAWSGIALGEQYF. CDR3 nucleotides: TGTGCCTGGAGTGGGATAGCACTGGGCGAGCAGTACTTC. Supplemented by reference TRBV30 and TRBJ2-7, the full variable domain reads SQTIHQWPATLVQPVGSPLSLECTVEGTSNPNLYWYRQAAGRGLQLLFYSVGIGQISSEVPQNLSASRPQDRQFILSSKKLLLSDSGFYLCAWSGIALGEQYFGPGTRLTVT.